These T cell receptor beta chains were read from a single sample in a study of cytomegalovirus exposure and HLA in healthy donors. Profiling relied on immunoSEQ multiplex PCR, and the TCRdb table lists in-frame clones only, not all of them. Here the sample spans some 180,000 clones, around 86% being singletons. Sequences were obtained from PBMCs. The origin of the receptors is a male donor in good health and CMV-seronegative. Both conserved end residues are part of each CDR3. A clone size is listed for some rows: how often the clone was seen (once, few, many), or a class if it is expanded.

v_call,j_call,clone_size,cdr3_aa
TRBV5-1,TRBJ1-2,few,CASSSQGTRYGYTF
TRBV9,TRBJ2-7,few,CASSAQGQGNEQYF
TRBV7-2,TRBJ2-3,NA,CASSLGSGLASDTQYF
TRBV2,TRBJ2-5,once,CASGTSGGPEETQYF
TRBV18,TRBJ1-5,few,CASSLYPGGSAEPQHF
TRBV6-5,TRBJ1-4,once,CASSPGQRSEKLFF
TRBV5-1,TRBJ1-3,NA,CASSLRGGRLPGNTIYF
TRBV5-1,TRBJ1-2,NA,CASSSGQGAYGYTF
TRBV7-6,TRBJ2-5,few,CASSGGTGAQETQYF
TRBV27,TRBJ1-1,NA,CASSYLGQGNTEAFF
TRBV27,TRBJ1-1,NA,CASMTGTGGPEAFF
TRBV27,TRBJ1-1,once,CASSLLPGQGSEAFF
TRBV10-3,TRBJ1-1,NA,CAITARENTEAFF
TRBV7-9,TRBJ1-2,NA,CASSLVQGPDGYTF
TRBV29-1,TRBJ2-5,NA,CSVEGGQGARETQHF
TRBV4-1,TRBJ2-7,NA,CASSIAWRGYYEQYF
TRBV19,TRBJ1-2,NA,CASSMGQNYGYTF
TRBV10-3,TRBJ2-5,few,CAISEGGDREETQYF
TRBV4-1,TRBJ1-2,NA,CASSQATGNGYTF
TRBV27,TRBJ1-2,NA,CASSLQGGSPYGYTF
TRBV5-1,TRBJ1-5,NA,CASSLTVDSNQPQHF
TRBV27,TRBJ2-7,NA,CASSLRDRGREQYF
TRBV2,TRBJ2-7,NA,CASSPGTGAYEQYF
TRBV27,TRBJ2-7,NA,CASRGLAGGYEQYF
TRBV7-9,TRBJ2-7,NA,CASAEAYEQYF
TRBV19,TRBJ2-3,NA,CASSGVAGDSSTDTQYF
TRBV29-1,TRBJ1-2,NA,CSVEDVDRPYTF
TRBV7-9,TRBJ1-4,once,CAIREDRANEKLFF
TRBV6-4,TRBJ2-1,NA,CASSSKRGHALLNEQFF
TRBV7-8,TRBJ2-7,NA,CASSSNYEQYF
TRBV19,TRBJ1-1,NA,CASSKQGLGTEAFF
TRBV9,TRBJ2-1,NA,CASSGTGTGSYNEQFF
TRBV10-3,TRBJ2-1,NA,CATSGGYNEQFF
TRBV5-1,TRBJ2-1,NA,CASSPDRAGSGEQFF
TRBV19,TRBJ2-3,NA,CASSIMVAGRDTQYF
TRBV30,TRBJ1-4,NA,CAWTSGGASEKLFF
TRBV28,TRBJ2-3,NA,CASRAGGPTDTQYF
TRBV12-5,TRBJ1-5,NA,CASGFLDRGPGPQHF
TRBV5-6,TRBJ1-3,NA,CASSLVGRGVEGNTIYF
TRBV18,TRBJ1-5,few,CASSQNRGRRQPQHF
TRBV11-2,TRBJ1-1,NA,CASSLITGMNTEAFF
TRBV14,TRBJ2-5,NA,CASSQWEAQYF